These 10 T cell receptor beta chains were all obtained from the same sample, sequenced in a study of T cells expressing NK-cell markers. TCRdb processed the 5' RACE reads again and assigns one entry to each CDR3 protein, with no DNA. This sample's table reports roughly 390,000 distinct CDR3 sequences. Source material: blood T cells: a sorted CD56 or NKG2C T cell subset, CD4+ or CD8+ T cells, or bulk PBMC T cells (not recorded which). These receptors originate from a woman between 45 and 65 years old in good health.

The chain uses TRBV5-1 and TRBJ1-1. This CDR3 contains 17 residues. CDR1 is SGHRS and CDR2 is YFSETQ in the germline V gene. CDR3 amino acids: CASSLGKDSVENTEAFF.

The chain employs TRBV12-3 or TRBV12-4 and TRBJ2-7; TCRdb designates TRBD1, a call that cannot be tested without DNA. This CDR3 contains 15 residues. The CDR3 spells CASSGGDRASYEQYF.

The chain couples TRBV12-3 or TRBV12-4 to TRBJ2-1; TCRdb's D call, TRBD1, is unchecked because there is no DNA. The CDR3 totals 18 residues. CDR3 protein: CASSLRTGERVFYNEQFF.

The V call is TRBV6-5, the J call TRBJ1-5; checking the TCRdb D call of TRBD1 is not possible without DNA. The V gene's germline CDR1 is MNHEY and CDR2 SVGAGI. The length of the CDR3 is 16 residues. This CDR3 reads CASSYKVPDLNQPQHF.

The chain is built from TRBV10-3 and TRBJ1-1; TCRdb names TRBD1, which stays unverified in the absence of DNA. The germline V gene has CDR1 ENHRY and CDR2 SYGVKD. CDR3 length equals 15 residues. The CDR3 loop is CAIRDGTGMNTEAFF.

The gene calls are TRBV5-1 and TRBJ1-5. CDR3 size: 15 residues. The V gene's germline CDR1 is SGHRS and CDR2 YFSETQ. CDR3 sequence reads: CASSPRVGVNQPQHF.

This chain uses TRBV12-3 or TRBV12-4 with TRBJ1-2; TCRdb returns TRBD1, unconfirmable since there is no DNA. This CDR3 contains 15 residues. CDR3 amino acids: CASSPGRIVSYGYTF.

CDR3: CASSAGLAGGPNEQFF. This rearrangement joins TRBV5-1 to TRBJ2-1; TCRdb reports TRBD2, a call that lacks DNA to check it against. CDR3 size: 16 residues. Germline CDR1 is SGHRS and CDR2 is YFSETQ.

CDR3 protein: CSVGGGMGHQPQHF. The chain links TRBV29-1 to TRBJ1-5; absent DNA, TCRdb's TRBD1 call cannot be checked. This CDR3 comprises 14 residues. Germline values: CDR1 SQVTM, CDR2 ANQGSEA. Together with reference TRBV29-1 and TRBJ1-5, the CDR3 gives the full variable domain: SAVISQKPSRDICQRGTSLTIQCQVDSQVTMMFWYRQQPGQSLTLIATANQGSEATYESGFVIDKFPISRPNLTFSTLTVSNMSPEDSSIYLCSVGGGMGHQPQHFGDGTRLSIL.

The chain's CDR3 is CASSLNGRADYNEQFF. The chain links TRBV5-1 to TRBJ2-1; TCRdb indicates TRBD2, and absent DNA this call remains unverified. CDR3 size: 16 residues. Germline CDR1 is SGHRS and CDR2 is YFSETQ. The full variable domain, in which reference TRBV5-1 and TRBJ2-1 provide the parts outside the CDR3, is KAGVTQTPRYLIKTRGQQVTLSCSPISGHRSVSWYQQTPGQGLQFLFEYFSETQRNKGNFPGRFSGRQFSNSRSEMNVSTLELGDSALYLCASSLNGRADYNEQFFGPGTRLTVL.